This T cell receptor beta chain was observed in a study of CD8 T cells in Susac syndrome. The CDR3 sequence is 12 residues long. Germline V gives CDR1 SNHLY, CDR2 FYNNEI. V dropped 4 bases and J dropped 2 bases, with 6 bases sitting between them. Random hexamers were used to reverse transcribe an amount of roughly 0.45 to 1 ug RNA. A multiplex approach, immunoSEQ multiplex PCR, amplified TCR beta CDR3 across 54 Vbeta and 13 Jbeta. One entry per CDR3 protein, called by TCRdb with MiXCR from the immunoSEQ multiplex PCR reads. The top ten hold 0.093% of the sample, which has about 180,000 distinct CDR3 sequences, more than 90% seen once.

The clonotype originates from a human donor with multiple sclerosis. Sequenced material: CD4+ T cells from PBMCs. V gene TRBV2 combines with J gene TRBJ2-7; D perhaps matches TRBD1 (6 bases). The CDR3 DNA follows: TGTGCCAGCAGTGGGGACACCTACGAGCAGTACTTC. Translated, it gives CASSGDTYEQYF.